The next 27 T cell receptor beta chains were all read from a single sample in a study of shared clonotypes between healthy human individuals. TCRdb's table, derived via immunoSEQ multiplex PCR, lists solely in-frame clones and lacks some. The sample has hundreds of thousands of clones; approximately 75% are singletons. Specimen: memory CD4+ T cells sorted from blood. Noted subset: CD45RA-negative fraction. The receptors were gathered from a woman between 25 and 40 years old in good health.

This CDR3 reads CASSRTASYEQYF. The CDR3 coding sequence is TGTGCCAGCAGTCGGACAGCCTCCTACGAGCAGTACTTC. This chain links TRBV27 with TRBJ2-7; D possibly corresponds to TRBD1 (6 bases). The ends were cut back, 5 bases at V and 0 bases at J, with 8 bases in the middle. This CDR3 has 13 residues. CDR1 and CDR2 (germline): MNHEY, SMNVEV (reference sequence).

The chain employs TRBV2 and TRBJ1-1; weak D call: TRBD1 (5 bases). This CDR3 region has 12 residues. V lost 5 bases, J lost 11 bases, and 15 bases lay in between. Per the germline V gene, CDR1 is SNHLY and CDR2 is FYNNEI. This chain's CDR3 is CASSRDSGRAFF. CDR3 DNA: TGTGCCAGCAGTCGGGACTCCGGCCGGGCTTTCTTT. Looking up the rest from reference TRBV2 and TRBJ1-1 gives the full variable domain: EPEVTQTPSHQVTQMGQEVILRCVPISNHLYFYWYRQILGQKVEFLVSFYNNEISEKSEIFDDQFSVERPDGSNFTLKIRSTKLEDSAMYFCASSRDSGRAFFGQGTRLTVV.

The V and J genes are TRBV20-1 and TRBJ2-7; no reliable D call. The V gene's germline CDR1 is DFQATT and CDR2 SNEGSKA (reference sequence). The V end was cut by 3 bases, the J end by 5 bases, with 8 bases between. CDR3 length equals 11 residues. CDR3: CSASPHNEQYF. The CDR3 DNA reads TGCAGTGCTAGCCCCCATAACGAGCAGTACTTC.

The chain combines TRBV7-3 with TRBJ2-1; the match to TRBD2 covers 10 bases. Germline assignment: CDR1 SGHTA and CDR2 FQGTGA. V dropped 5 bases and J dropped 7; count of bases not matched to a gene: 14. The CDR3 runs to 17 residues. This CDR3 reads CASSPSRGLAGVNEQFF. The CDR3 region has the DNA TGTGCCAGCAGCCCCTCACGGGGCCTAGCGGGAGTTAATGAGCAGTTCTTC.

This sequence joins TRBV29-1 and TRBJ2-7; 8 positions agree with TRBD2. The CDR3 is 12 amino acids. V lost 4 bases, J lost 7 bases, and 6 bases stayed unmatched. CDR1 and CDR2 (germline): SQVTM, ANQGSEA. Here the CDR3 reads CSVAAGGREQYF. Written as DNA, the CDR3 is TGCAGCGTTGCGGCGGGAGGACGGGAGCAGTACTTC.

The chain carries TRBV7-9 and TRBJ2-1, with TRBD1 identical over 9 bases. From germline, CDR1 is SEHNR and CDR2 FQNEAQ (reference sequence). The CDR3 totals 16 residues. V lost 5 bases to trimming and J lost 1 base; unmatched junction nucleotides: 6. CDR3 DNA: TGTGCCAGCAGCACCGAACAGGGGGCATCCTACAATGAGCAGTTCTTC. Translating it yields CASSTEQGASYNEQFF.

This chain links TRBV19 with TRBJ2-1; the D gene is possibly TRBD1 (6 bases). The CDR3 is 17 amino acids. The V gene's germline CDR1 is LNHDA and CDR2 SQIVND (reference sequence). V lost 4 bases and J lost 1, with 17 bases in between. The CDR3 DNA sequence: TGTGCCAGTAGTAATCCAACAGGGACGCCGTCCTACAATGAGCAGTTCTTC. Translation: CASSNPTGTPSYNEQFF.

CDR3 DNA sequence: TGCGCCAGCAGCTTAGGAGCGGAACTTTACAATGAGCAGTTCTTC. Translating gives CASSLGAELYNEQFF. This rearrangement joins TRBV5-1 to TRBJ2-1, with D perhaps TRBD2 (5 bases). CDR3 length: 15 amino acids. Germline V lookup: CDR1 SGHRS, CDR2 YFSETQ. V lost 2 bases to trimming and J lost 4 bases, with 13 bases between them.

This rearrangement joins TRBV7-2 to TRBJ2-7, with TRBD1 matching over 8 bases. The germline V gene encodes CDR1 SGHTA and CDR2 FQGNSA. V was pared by 4 bases and J by 7 bases, with 9 bases of the junction left unmatched. The CDR3 runs 14 residues. The CDR3 region has the DNA TGTGCCAGCAGCTCGAACAGGGGGACGAGGGAGCAGTACTTC. Translated: CASSSNRGTREQYF.

This rearrangement joins TRBV21-1 to TRBJ1-5; whether TRBD1, the table's D call, matches the DNA was not checked. TRBV21-1 counts as a pseudogene. The CDR3 sequence is 16 residues long. CDR3 in amino acids: CASSTGTVRFNQPQHF. CDR3 nucleotide sequence: TGTGCCAGCAGCACCGGGACAGTGAGATTCAATCAGCCCCAGCATTTT.

The chain uses TRBV7-2 and TRBJ1-1, with D possibly TRBD1 on 5 matching bases. V lost 3 bases and J lost 10, with 18 bases in between. The CDR3 is 14 residues long. Germline CDR1 and CDR2: SGHTA and FQGNSA. The CDR3 is CASSFLAGRKSAFF. Written as DNA, the CDR3 is TGTGCCAGCAGCTTTCTCGCGGGACGAAAGTCAGCTTTCTTT.

This clone was observed a few times. The gene calls are TRBV11-3 and TRBJ1-1; a weak D match, TRBD1 (5 bases). Germline V gene sequence: CDR1 SGHNT, CDR2 YENEEA. V lost 1 base, J lost 4 bases, and 10 bases lay in between. The CDR3 runs to 14 residues. The CDR3 DNA reads TGTGCCAGCAGCTTAGGAGGGGTTGGCACTGAAGCTTTCTTT. Encoded protein: CASSLGGVGTEAFF.

This clone was counted a few times. The chain employs TRBV6-6 and TRBJ2-3, with D maybe TRBD1 (5 bases). Trimming removed 6 bases from V and 3 bases from J, with 13 bases in between. The length of the CDR3 is 14 residues. The germline V gene has CDR1 MNHNY and CDR2 SVGAGI (reference sequence). The CDR3 DNA follows: TGTGCCAGCAGCAGGGATAGAGGAACAGATACGCAGTATTTT. Its translation is CASSRDRGTDTQYF.

This clone has a count of ten or more. The genes are TRBV5-1 and TRBJ2-1; TRBD2 might be the D (5 bases). Trimming took 5 bases from V and 5 from J, leaving 8 bases between them. The CDR3 is 12 amino acids. Germline loops: CDR1 SGHRS, CDR2 YFSETQ. As DNA, the CDR3 is TGCGCCAGCAGAGGAGGAAACAATGAGCAGTTCTTC. This sequence encodes CASRGGNNEQFF.

This sequence joins TRBV28 and TRBJ2-7, with D possibly being TRBD1 or TRBD2 (5 bases each). Trimming shortened V by 8 bases and J by 6 bases, and 20 bases separated the two germline ends. The CDR3 extends over 14 amino acids. Germline V gene lookup returns CDR1 MDHEN and CDR2 SYDVKM. The CDR3, as DNA: TGTGCCAGCCTCCCTGAGGGGTGGCAGGTCGAGCAGTACTTC. Protein product: CASLPEGWQVEQYF. Supplemented by reference TRBV28 and TRBJ2-7, the full variable domain reads DVKVTQSSRYLVKRTGEKVFLECVQDMDHENMFWYRQDPGLGLRLIYFSYDVKMKEKGDIPEGYSVSREKKERFSLILESASTNQTSMYLCASLPEGWQVEQYFGPGTRLTVT.

The V and J genes are TRBV2 and TRBJ2-3; D is uncertain. CDR1 is SNHLY, CDR2 FYNNEI, per germline. Deletions cut 4 bases from V and 6 bases from J, with 8 bases between. CDR3 length equals 12 residues. CDR3 in amino acids: CASSAPLDTQYF. The CDR3 DNA sequence: TGTGCCAGCAGTGCCCCCTTGGATACGCAGTATTTT.

This sequence joins TRBV2 and TRBJ2-5, with D tentatively TRBD2 (6 bases). Germline CDR1 and CDR2: SNHLY and FYNNEI. The CDR3 is 15 residues long. Trimming took 7 bases from V and 5 from J, leaving 20 bases between them. CDR3: CASNRRGGERETQYF. CDR3 in DNA: TGTGCCAGCAATCGTCGTGGCGGGGAACGCGAGACCCAGTACTTC. The whole variable domain, filled in from reference TRBV2 and TRBJ2-5, reads EPEVTQTPSHQVTQMGQEVILRCVPISNHLYFYWYRQILGQKVEFLVSFYNNEISEKSEIFDDQFSVERPDGSNFTLKIRSTKLEDSAMYFCASNRRGGERETQYFGPGTRLLVL.

Worth noting for this clone: The sample holds other DNA sequences that translate to the same CDR3. This chain connects TRBV5-1 to TRBJ1-3; maybe TRBD1 (5 bases). The CDR3 is made up of 14 amino acids. Trimming removed 5 bases at V and 0 bases at J, with 9 bases between. Germline-derived CDR1 and CDR2 are SGHRS and YFSETQ. Here the CDR3 DNA reads TGCGCCAGCAGAGGGCAGGGCTCTGGAAACACCATATATTTT. Residues: CASRGQGSGNTIYF. Based on the CDR3 plus reference TRBV5-1 and TRBJ1-3, the full variable domain is KAGVTQTPRYLIKTRGQQVTLSCSPISGHRSVSWYQQTPGQGLQFLFEYFSETQRNKGNFPGRFSGRQFSNSRSEMNVSTLELGDSALYLCASRGQGSGNTIYFGEGSWLTVV.

The V and J genes are TRBV18 and TRBJ1-2; the D gene is possibly TRBD1 (5 bases). The V gene's germline CDR1 is KGHSH and CDR2 LQKENI. The V end lost 3 bases, the J end lost 4 bases, and 12 bases lay between the germline ends. The CDR3 covers 14 residues. This chain's CDR3 is CASSPGRDPYGYTF. The CDR3 DNA reads TGTGCCAGCTCACCTGGAAGGGACCCCTATGGCTACACCTTC.

The V and J genes are TRBV28 and TRBJ2-7; a weak D match, TRBD2 (7 bases). The germline V gene has CDR1 MDHEN and CDR2 SYDVKM. The V and J ends lost 5 bases and 2 bases respectively, with 16 bases between them. The CDR3 has 15 amino acids. DNA of the CDR3: TGTGCCAGCAGTGCCCCGGGGGGCCTTACCTACGAGCAGTACTTC. It yields the protein CASSAPGGLTYEQYF.

A remark on this clone: The sample holds other DNA sequences that translate to the same CDR3. The CDR3 DNA reads as TGCGCCAGCAGCTTGAGCGGGGGTTACAATGAGCAGTTCTTC. Its protein product is CASSLSGGYNEQFF. The rearrangement links TRBV5-1 to TRBJ2-1; TRBD2 aligns across 8 bases. Per germline, CDR1 SGHRS and CDR2 YFSETQ. V was pared by 1 base and J by 4 bases, with 1 base of the junction left unmatched. CDR3 size: 14 residues.

This rearrangement joins TRBV5-5 to TRBJ2-3, with a possible D match to TRBD2 (6 bases). The CDR3 loop spans 15 amino acids. V gave up 0 bases and J gave up 2 bases, with 10 bases separating them. Germline loops: CDR1 SGHKS, CDR2 YYEKEE (reference sequence). The CDR3 sequence: CASSLVGLITDTQYF. The CDR3 bases are TGTGCCAGCAGCTTGGTGGGACTGATCACAGATACGCAGTATTTT.

The CDR3 is CASSHNDRENQPQHF. The DNA for the CDR3 is TGCGCCAGCAGCCACAACGACAGGGAGAATCAGCCCCAGCATTTT. V and J are TRBV4-1 and TRBJ1-5; 7 nucleotides match TRBD1. Germline V gene sequence: CDR1 MGHRA, CDR2 YSYEKL. The J segment lost 4 bases and the V segment lost 3 bases, leaving 6 bases of the junction unmatched. This CDR3 spans 15 amino acids.

The chain combines TRBV28 with TRBJ2-5; possibly TRBD2 for D (6 bases). V dropped 6 bases and J dropped 2 bases, with 13 bases sitting between them. The CDR3 contains 14 residues. CDR1 and CDR2 from the germline V gene are MDHEN and SYDVKM. The CDR3 nucleotides are TGTGCCAGCAGGCGCCCGGGACTTCAAGAGACCCAGTACTTC. The encoded protein is CASRRPGLQETQYF.

This clone is a singleton in its sample. The chain carries TRBV28 and TRBJ2-2, with D maybe TRBD2 (5 bases). The CDR3 totals 12 residues. V lost 7 bases and J 7 bases, leaving 10 bases between the germline ends. Germline V lookup: CDR1 MDHEN, CDR2 SYDVKM. CDR3 residues: CASTTRHGELFF. The DNA of the CDR3 is TGTGCCAGCACCACTAGGCACGGGGAGCTGTTTTTT.

This chain links TRBV6-5 with TRBJ1-1; no firm D call. Germline values: CDR1 MNHEY, CDR2 SVGAGI. V lost 4 bases and J 0 bases, leaving 15 bases between the germline ends. CDR3 length: 16 residues. The CDR3: CASSSSSLAMNTEAFF. In nucleotides, the CDR3 is TGTGCCAGCAGTTCCTCCTCCTTAGCCATGAACACTGAAGCTTTCTTT.

This clone was seen only once. This rearrangement joins TRBV25-1 to TRBJ1-1; tentatively, D is TRBD1 (6 bases). The CDR3 loop spans 13 amino acids. In germline, CDR1 is MGHDK, CDR2 SYGVNS. V was shortened by 5 bases and J by 7 bases, with 14 bases between the two germline ends. The CDR3 DNA is TGTGCCAGCAGTAGAGGGACACTGGATGAAGCTTTCTTT. It yields the protein CASSRGTLDEAFF.